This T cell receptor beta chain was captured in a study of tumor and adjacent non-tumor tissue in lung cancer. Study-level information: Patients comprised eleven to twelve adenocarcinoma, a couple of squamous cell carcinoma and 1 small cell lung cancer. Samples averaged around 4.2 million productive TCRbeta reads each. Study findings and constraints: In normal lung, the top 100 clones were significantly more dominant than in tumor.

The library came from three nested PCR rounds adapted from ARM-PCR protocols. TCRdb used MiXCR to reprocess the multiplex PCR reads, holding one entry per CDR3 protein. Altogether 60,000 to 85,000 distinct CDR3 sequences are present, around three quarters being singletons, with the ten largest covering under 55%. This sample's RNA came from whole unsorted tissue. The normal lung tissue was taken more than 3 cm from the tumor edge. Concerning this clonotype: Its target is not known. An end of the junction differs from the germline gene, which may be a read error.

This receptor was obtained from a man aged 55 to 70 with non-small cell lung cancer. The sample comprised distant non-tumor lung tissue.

For the CDR3, the DNA is TGTGCCAACAGAAACGGAGACGGGAAGCTGTTTTTT. It encodes CANRNGDGKLFF. The rearrangement joins TRBV7-9 to TRBJ2-2; maybe TRBD2 (5 bases). CDR1 SEHNR and CDR2 FQNEAQ come from the germline V gene (reference sequence). CDR3 length: 12 amino acids.